This TCR beta chain is from a study of PD-1 blockade in mismatch repair-deficient tumors. Study results and limitations: Rapid post-treatment expansion, then contraction, generally preceding radiologic response, marked tumor-resident clones.

V lost 0 bases to trimming and J lost 7 bases, with 16 bases between them. This CDR3 spans 16 amino acids. Germline V gene data show CDR1 as LGHNA and CDR2 as YNFKEQ. As for this clone: Its antigen remains unknown.

Mismatch repair deficiency was confirmed in all patients, by PCR or immunohistochemistry. TCRs were sequenced from a few patients responding to pembrolizumab. Profiling relied on immunoSEQ multiplex PCR, and the TCRdb table lists in-frame clones only, not all of them. The profile shows around 40,000 clones, around 79% of them singletons. The receptor's source is an adult with mismatch repair-deficient cancer. The sequencing used peripheral blood, collected 4 weeks after starting pembrolizumab. The chain employs TRBV4-2 and TRBJ2-1, with D maybe TRBD2 (6 bases). For the CDR3, the DNA is TGTGCCAGCAGCCAAGATACCTCGGGAGTAAGTAATGAGCAGTTCTTC. Residues: CASSQDTSGVSNEQFF.